Below are 17 T cell receptor beta chains sequenced from a single sample in a study of T cells in localized non-small cell lung cancer. Produced via immunoSEQ multiplex PCR; TCRdb's table is partial and in-frame only. The sample records around 50,000 clones, 86% being singletons. Sequencing used peripheral blood, obtained before any cancer treatment. The receptor source for this set is a woman aged 40-69 years with stage I lung adenocarcinoma.

The rearrangement links TRBV4-1 to TRBJ1-1; unclear D gene. Trimming took 2 bases from V and 1 from J, leaving 8 bases between them. CDR1 is MGHRA, CDR2 YSYEKL, per germline. The length of the CDR3 is 14 residues. CDR3 nucleotides: TGCGCCAGCAGCCAAATTTCAGGGAACACTGAAGCTTTCTTT. Translated: CASSQISGNTEAFF.

The chain carries TRBV10-3 and TRBJ1-1; unclear D gene. Germline V gene data show CDR1 as ENHRY and CDR2 as SYGVKD. Trimming left V 0 bases short and J 0 bases short, with 8 bases between. CDR3 length: 15 residues. The CDR3 loop reads CAISESRVLNTEAFF. CDR3 DNA: TGTGCCATCAGTGAGTCGAGGGTACTGAACACTGAAGCTTTCTTT.

V gene TRBV19 combines with J gene TRBJ2-1, with D tentatively TRBD1 or TRBD2 (5 bases each). The CDR3 loop spans 15 amino acids. CDR1 is LNHDA and CDR2 is SQIVND in the germline V gene (reference sequence). Trimming shortened V by 1 base and J by 5 bases, and 12 bases separated the two germline ends. As DNA, the CDR3 is TGTGCCAGTAGTATAGGTGGGGCGGGTAACAATGAGCAGTTCTTC. Residues: CASSIGGAGNNEQFF.

In its sample, this clone was seen a few times. This chain links TRBV2 with TRBJ2-1, with TRBD1 identical over 9 bases. CDR1 SNHLY and CDR2 FYNNEI come from the germline V gene. V was pared by 4 bases and J by 8 bases, with 3 bases of the junction left unmatched. There are 13 residues in the CDR3. CDR3 coding DNA: TGTGCCAGCAGTGGGGACAGGGTCGATGAGCAGTTCTTC. Amino acid sequence: CASSGDRVDEQFF.

The rearrangement joins TRBV28 to TRBJ2-2; D possibly corresponds to TRBD1 (5 bases). V lost 5 bases and J 4 bases, leaving 17 bases between the germline ends. Germline V CDR1 and CDR2: MDHEN, SYDVKM. This CDR3 spans 16 amino acids. For the CDR3, the DNA is TGTGCCAGCAGTGAACGCGGTGGGGCTGGCACCGGGGAGCTGTTTTTT. It specifies CASSERGGAGTGELFF.

In DNA form, the CDR3 reads TGTGCCAGCAGCCCCTACGGGACAGCCTACGAGCAGTACTTC. Residues: CASSPYGTAYEQYF. The chain recombines TRBV14 with TRBJ2-7; 7 bases map to TRBD1. Looked up from germline, CDR1 is SGHDN and CDR2 is FVKESK. CDR3 length: 14 residues. The J segment lost 2 bases and the V segment lost 4 bases, leaving 5 bases of the junction unmatched.

This clone was observed a single time. This chain links TRBV30 with TRBJ2-5; D gene ambiguous. Germline values: CDR1 GTSNPN, CDR2 SVGIG (reference sequence). The CDR3 loop spans 11 amino acids. CDR3 sequence: CAGLSDGTQYF. CDR3 nucleotide sequence: TGTGCAGGGCTAAGCGACGGGACCCAGTACTTC.

This chain connects TRBV5-1 to TRBJ2-1; maybe TRBD1 (6 bases). The CDR3 has 14 amino acids. V was cut by 7 bases and J by 2 bases, with 13 bases left in between. Germline assignment: CDR1 SGHRS and CDR2 YFSETQ. CDR3 bases: TGCGCCAGCCACAGGGTTGAACCCTACAATGAGCAGTTCTTC. Encoded protein: CASHRVEPYNEQFF. The variable domain in full, completed from reference TRBV5-1 and TRBJ2-1, reads KAGVTQTPRYLIKTRGQQVTLSCSPISGHRSVSWYQQTPGQGLQFLFEYFSETQRNKGNFPGRFSGRQFSNSRSEMNVSTLELGDSALYLCASHRVEPYNEQFFGPGTRLTVL.

V and J are TRBV4-3 and TRBJ2-7, with 9 nucleotides matching TRBD1. CDR1 is LGHNA, CDR2 YSLEER, per germline. Trimming cost V 2 bases and J 5 bases; bases outside gene matches: 1. The CDR3 runs 13 residues. The CDR3 bases are TGCGCCAGCAGCCAAAGACAGGGGGACGAGCAGTACTTC. Protein sequence: CASSQRQGDEQYF.

The chain links TRBV5-8 to TRBJ1-4, with 9 bases that match TRBD1. The ends lost 4 bases at V and 3 bases at J; junction bases unmatched: 4. Germline values: CDR1 SGHTS, CDR2 YDEGEE. This CDR3 region has 15 residues. In nucleotides, the CDR3 is TGTGCCAGCAGCCCGGACAGGGGTCCTAATGAAAAACTGTTTTTT. As protein: CASSPDRGPNEKLFF.

V is TRBV4-1 and J is TRBJ1-5; D is perhaps TRBD1 (6 bases). Trimming removed 2 bases from V and 7 bases from J, with 12 bases in between. Germline V gene sequence: CDR1 MGHRA, CDR2 YSYEKL. The CDR3 loop spans 14 amino acids. The CDR3: CASSQIQGRQPQHF. DNA of the CDR3: TGCGCCAGCAGCCAAATACAGGGTAGACAGCCCCAGCATTTT.

J is TRBJ1-2 and V is TRBV7-9, with no clear D. The V gene lost 5 bases and the J gene lost 4 bases, with 14 bases spanning the gap. From germline, CDR1 is SEHNR and CDR2 FQNEAQ (reference sequence). The CDR3 is 14 amino acids. CDR3 bases: TGTGCCAGCAGCCGCTTTGAGGACGGCTATGGCTACACCTTC. Its translation: CASSRFEDGYGYTF.

This clone was observed once. V usage is TRBV30 and J usage is TRBJ2-7; D unclear. V lost 4 bases and J lost 3, with 7 bases in between. Germline CDR1 and CDR2: GTSNPN and SVGIG (reference sequence). The CDR3 totals 11 residues. CDR3 residues: CAWKSFYEQYF. DNA for the CDR3: TGTGCCTGGAAGAGTTTCTACGAGCAGTACTTC.

V is TRBV18 and J is TRBJ2-3; D is ambiguous. V lost 4 bases, J lost 5 bases, and 10 bases lay in between. This CDR3 spans 13 amino acids. Germline V gene lookup returns CDR1 KGHSH and CDR2 LQKENI. As DNA, the CDR3 is TGTGCCAGCTCACTCAACCCGGGAGATACGCAGTATTTT. Translated: CASSLNPGDTQYF.

The V and J genes are TRBV4-3 and TRBJ2-5; 8 positions agree with TRBD1. This CDR3 is built from 14 residues. Unmatched junction bases numbered 4, after V lost 0 bases and J lost 7 bases. Germline V gene lookup returns CDR1 LGHNA and CDR2 YSLEER. The DNA for the CDR3 is TGCGCCAGCAGCCAAGAGACAGGGGTTGGGACCCAGTACTTC. Translated, it gives CASSQETGVGTQYF.

The chain employs TRBV6-6 and TRBJ1-2, with D uncertain. Per the germline V gene, CDR1 is MNHNY and CDR2 is SVGAGI (reference sequence). This CDR3 spans 13 amino acids. Trimming took off 0 bases at V and 8 bases at J, with 10 bases between the two ends. CDR3 in amino acids: CASSYSGVEGYTF. CDR3 DNA sequence: TGTGCCAGCAGTTACTCTGGGGTTGAGGGCTACACCTTC.

The chain is built from TRBV6-6 and TRBJ1-1; D gene unclear. This CDR3 has 14 residues. The V gene's germline CDR1 is MNHNY and CDR2 SVGAGI (reference sequence). V lost 4 bases and J 5 bases, leaving 14 bases between the germline ends. DNA for the CDR3: TGTGCCAGCAGTTCCCGGGAGGGTGGAACTGAAGCTTTCTTT. Translation gives CASSSREGGTEAFF.